The source of this T cell receptor beta chain is a study of blood T cells in healthy people across ages. CDR3 length equals 16 residues. Germline CDR1 reads SGHTA; CDR2 reads FQGNSA. V was cut by 5 bases and J by 4 bases, with 19 bases left in between. PCR was performed a second time for roughly 6 to 12 cycles using a sample-barcoded 5' primer and a J-beta primer mix. All samples yielded 2.5 million or more CDR3-containing paired-end reads. TCRdb re-derived calls from the 5' RACE reads in MiXCR, one entry per CDR3 protein. Of some 880,000 distinct CDR3 sequences listed, 35% to 40% are singletons. Study results and caveats: Per million T cells, the diversity of TCR beta decreased roughly linearly as age advanced. The CMV status of each donor remained undetermined, and this could have confounded shifts in expanded clonotypes. Estimates based on one million T cells were treated as lower bounds.

A remark on this clonotype: As yet, its antigen is unknown.

The specimen was blood. This receptor was identified in a man between 18 and 29 years old in good health. The chain combines TRBV7-2 with TRBJ2-3; D could derive from TRBD1 or TRBD2 (5 bases each). The CDR3 DNA reads TGTGCCAGCAGCACTCGGGACGCATCTACCGCAGATACGCAGTATTTT. Its translation: CASSTRDASTADTQYF.